The 7 T cell receptor beta chains presented below share a single source sample, sequenced in a study of cytomegalovirus exposure and HLA in healthy donors (dated by TCRdb to the late 2010s). The library relied on the immunoSEQ multiplex PCR assay. For the multiplex PCR, a mixture combining 60 forward primers for TCR Vbeta segments and 13 reverse primers for TCR Jbeta segments was used. Not all clones reach the TCRdb copy of this immuneACCESS table, which keeps in-frame sequences only. Checked studies attribute under half of the gap to unresolved V genes and leave the rest unexplained. The sample contains 130,000 to 150,000 clones, 60% to 85% of them found a single time. The ten largest clones take up 2.5% to 3% of the sample. The sample taken for sequencing was PBMCs. Every receptor here comes from a male donor in good health and CMV-seronegative.

Concerning this clone: Additional DNA sequences in this sample encode the identical CDR3. V usage is TRBV5-4 and J usage is TRBJ1-1; TRBD1 is a possible D gene (5 bases). The CDR3 runs to 14 residues. Germline V gene lookup returns CDR1 SGHNT and CDR2 YYREEE (reference sequence). Deletions cut 0 bases from V and 5 bases from J, with 11 bases between. DNA of the CDR3: TGTGCCAGCAGCTTGGATGGCGGGGGAACTGAAGCTTTCTTT. This codes for CASSLDGGGTEAFF.

The CDR3 nucleotides are TGCGCCAGCAGACCGGTTACTAGCGGACCTGTTTACGAGCAGTACTTC. Protein: CASRPVTSGPVYEQYF. The rearrangement links TRBV5-1 to TRBJ2-7; TRBD2 aligns across 8 bases. The CDR3 runs 16 residues. From germline, CDR1 is SGHRS and CDR2 YFSETQ. Trimming took 5 bases from V and 4 from J; bases not matched to a gene: 14.

This clone was counted only a few times. The gene calls are TRBV7-2 and TRBJ1-2; D gene ambiguous. Germline V gene lookup returns CDR1 SGHTA and CDR2 FQGNSA. The V and J ends lost 5 bases and 8 bases respectively, with 18 bases between them. The CDR3 runs 14 residues. CDR3 bases: TGTGCCAGCAGCCAAGTTTGGGAGTGGGAAGGCTACACCTTC. Its protein is CASSQVWEWEGYTF.

The V gene is TRBV10-1, the J gene TRBJ1-5; D is unresolved. Germline-derived CDR1 and CDR2 are WNHNN and SYGVQD (reference sequence). Trimming took 5 bases from V and 7 from J, leaving 15 bases between them. The CDR3 length is 14 residues. The CDR3 loop reads CASSCATHRQPQHF. The CDR3 DNA is TGCGCCAGCAGTTGCGCCACTCACCGGCAGCCCCAGCATTTT.

The chain combines TRBV19 with TRBJ2-6, with D maybe TRBD2 (5 bases). Germline-derived CDR1 and CDR2 are LNHDA and SQIVND (reference sequence). V was trimmed by 3 bases and J by 0 bases, leaving 9 bases between them. The CDR3 is made up of 16 amino acids. CDR3 residues: CASSIWESSGANVLTF. CDR3 nucleotides: TGTGCCAGTAGTATCTGGGAGAGCTCTGGGGCCAACGTCCTGACTTTC. Using reference TRBV19 and TRBJ2-6 for the parts outside the CDR3, the full variable domain is DGGITQSPKYLFRKEGQNVTLSCEQNLNHDAMYWYRQDPGQGLRLIYYSQIVNDFQKGDIAEGYSVSREKKESFPLTVTSAQKNPTAFYLCASSIWESSGANVLTFGAGSRLTVL.

The chain recombines TRBV29-1 with TRBJ1-4; tentatively, D is TRBD1 (6 bases). The CDR3 totals 13 residues. Trimming removed 6 bases from V and 4 bases from J, with 12 bases in between. CDR1 is SQVTM and CDR2 is ANQGSEA in the germline V gene. This CDR3 is CSVAGAVNEKLFF. As DNA, the CDR3 is TGCAGCGTGGCAGGGGCGGTTAATGAAAAACTGTTTTTT.

The V gene is TRBV10-3, the J gene TRBJ2-6; possible D gene TRBD1, 6 bases. The CDR3 runs 17 residues. Trimming removed 5 bases from V and 2 bases from J, with 16 bases in between. Germline assignment: CDR1 ENHRY and CDR2 SYGVKD. CDR3 DNA: TGTGCCATCAGTTATTCTACTACAGGGACTGGGGCCAACGTCCTGACTTTC. Translation gives CAISYSTTGTGANVLTF.